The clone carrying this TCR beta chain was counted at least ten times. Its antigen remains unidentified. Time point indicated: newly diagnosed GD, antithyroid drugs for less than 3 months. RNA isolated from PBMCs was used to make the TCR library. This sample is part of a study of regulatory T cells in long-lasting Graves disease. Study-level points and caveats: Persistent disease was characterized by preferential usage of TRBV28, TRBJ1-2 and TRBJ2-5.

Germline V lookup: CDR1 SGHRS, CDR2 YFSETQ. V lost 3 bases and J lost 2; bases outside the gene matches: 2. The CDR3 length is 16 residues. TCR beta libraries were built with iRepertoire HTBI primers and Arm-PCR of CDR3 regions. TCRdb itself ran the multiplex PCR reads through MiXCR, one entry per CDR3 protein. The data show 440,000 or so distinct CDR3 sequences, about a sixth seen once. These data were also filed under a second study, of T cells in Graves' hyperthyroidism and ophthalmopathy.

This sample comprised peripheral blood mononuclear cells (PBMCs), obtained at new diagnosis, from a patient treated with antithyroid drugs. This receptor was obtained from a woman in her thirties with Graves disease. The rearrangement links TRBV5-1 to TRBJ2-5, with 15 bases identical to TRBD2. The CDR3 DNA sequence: TGCGCCAGCAGCTCCGGACTAGCGGGAGGGCAAGAGACCCAGTACTTC. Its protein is CASSSGLAGGQETQYF.